The next 26 T cell receptor beta chains were all read from a single sample in a study of T cell responses to AZD1222 COVID-19 vaccine. TCRdb keeps only in-frame clones here, not all; method: immunoSEQ multiplex PCR. The data contain 150,000 to 200,000 clones, around 94% of them seen just once; the ten biggest clones take up approximately 0.69%. The sequences come from peripheral blood, collected on day 0 of AZD1222 vaccination. Source of these receptors: an adult in good health.

The rearrangement joins TRBV27 to TRBJ2-7; possible D gene TRBD2, 5 bases. The CDR3 is made up of 14 amino acids. V was cut by 5 bases and J by 6 bases, with 17 bases left in between. Germline values: CDR1 MNHEY, CDR2 SMNVEV (reference sequence). As DNA, the CDR3 is TGTGCCAGCAGTCAGCGGAACGGCCGGGGCGAGCAGTACTTC. It encodes CASSQRNGRGEQYF.

This chain uses TRBV5-5 with TRBJ1-5, with 8 bases aligning to TRBD1. CDR3 length: 15 amino acids. V was clipped by 2 bases and J by 3 bases; unmatched bases: 4. Germline CDR1 reads SGHKS; CDR2 reads YYEKEE (reference sequence). The chain's CDR3 is CASSLSGQANQPQHF. The CDR3 DNA reads as TGTGCCAGCAGCTTATCGGGACAGGCCAATCAGCCCCAGCATTTT. The full variable domain, with the rest looked up from reference TRBV5-5 and TRBJ1-5, is DAGVTQSPTHLIKTRGQQVTLRCSPISGHKSVSWYQQVLGQGPQFIFQYYEKEERGRGNFPDRFSARQFPNYSSELNVNALLLGDSALYLCASSLSGQANQPQHFGDGTRLSIL.

The chain links TRBV27 to TRBJ1-5; the match to TRBD1 covers 10 bases. The CDR3 consists of 15 residues. Looked up from germline, CDR1 is MNHEY and CDR2 is SMNVEV (reference sequence). Trimming removed 0 bases from V and 10 bases from J; junction bases left unmatched: 6. The CDR3 DNA reads TGTGCCAGCAGTTTATCTCGGACAGGGGGACTCCCCCAGCATTTT. Its translation: CASSLSRTGGLPQHF.

The chain has TRBV15 and TRBJ2-3; D unclear. Germline CDR1 LNHNV, CDR2 YYDKDF (reference sequence). The CDR3 loop spans 14 amino acids. The V end was cut by 0 bases, the J end by 2 bases, with 6 bases between. The CDR3 region has the DNA TGTGCCACCAGCAGAGATTGGCCCACAGATACGCAGTATTTT. It codes for CATSRDWPTDTQYF.

V gene TRBV29-1 combines with J gene TRBJ1-5; 9 bases are a match to TRBD1. The CDR3 loop spans 13 amino acids. The germline V gene encodes CDR1 SQVTM and CDR2 ANQGSEA. Unmatched junction bases numbered 3, after V lost 4 bases and J lost 5 bases. In DNA, the CDR3 is TGCAGCGTTGGACAGGGGGAGGATCAGCCCCAGCATTTT. It yields the protein CSVGQGEDQPQHF.

This rearrangement joins TRBV10-3 to TRBJ1-2; D is uncertain. Germline assignment: CDR1 ENHRY and CDR2 SYGVKD. The length of the CDR3 is 14 residues. Trimming pared 5 bases from V and 3 bases from J, leaving 13 bases between. The CDR3 loop reads CAISSGPEYYGYTF. CDR3 bases: TGTGCCATCAGTAGTGGGCCGGAGTACTATGGCTACACCTTC.

This chain links TRBV3-1 (or the pseudogene TRBV3-2) with TRBJ1-2, with TRBD1 matching 8 bases. The germline CDR1 and CDR2 sequences are LGHDT and YNNKEL (reference sequence). V lost 4 bases, J lost 6 bases, and 7 bases stayed unmatched. There are 14 residues in the CDR3. CDR3 in amino acids: CASSRPDRVDGYTF. The CDR3, as DNA: TGTGCCAGCAGCCGACCGGACAGGGTAGATGGCTACACCTTC.

V and J are TRBV6-5 and TRBJ1-2, with D maybe TRBD1 (6 bases). Per germline, CDR1 MNHEY and CDR2 SVGAGI. The CDR3 length is 11 residues. V gave up 6 bases and J gave up 8 bases, with 10 bases separating them. CDR3 nucleotides: TGTGCCAGCAGACAGGGCGGCGGCTACACCTTC. Its translation: CASRQGGGYTF.

The rearrangement joins TRBV19 to TRBJ1-4; D gene uncertain. Germline V gene sequence: CDR1 LNHDA, CDR2 SQIVND (reference sequence). The CDR3 is made up of 11 amino acids. V was pared by 7 bases and J by 7 bases, with 7 bases between. CDR3 nucleotide sequence: TGTGCCAGTAACCGTGGTGAAAAACTGTTTTTT. Its protein product is CASNRGEKLFF.

V and J are TRBV9 and TRBJ2-3; 7 bases are a match to TRBD1. The CDR3 has 14 residues. Germline CDR1 and CDR2: SGDLS and YYNGEE. The V segment lost 4 bases and the J segment 6 bases; nucleotides outside the gene matches: 8. CDR3 amino acids: CASSKQGPGDTQYF. CDR3 DNA sequence: TGTGCCAGCAGCAAACAGGGGCCGGGGGATACGCAGTATTTT.

The chain employs TRBV18 and TRBJ2-3; TRBD2 is a possible D gene (5 bases). The CDR3 has 15 amino acids. Germline V gene data show CDR1 as KGHSH and CDR2 as LQKENI. V gave up 6 bases and J gave up 2 bases, with 15 bases separating them. CDR3 in amino acids: CASSGVPGSTDTQYF. CDR3 in DNA: TGTGCCAGCTCCGGAGTGCCGGGGTCCACAGATACGCAGTATTTT. Based on the CDR3 plus reference TRBV18 and TRBJ2-3, the full variable domain is NAGVMQNPRHLVRRRGQEARLRCSPMKGHSHVYWYRQLPEEGLKFMVYLQKENIIDESGMPKERFSAEFPKEGPSILRIQQVVRGDSAAYFCASSGVPGSTDTQYFGPGTRLTVL.

The chain employs TRBV28 and TRBJ2-3, with D perhaps matching TRBD2 (5 bases). The V end was cut by 4 bases, the J end by 6 bases, with 11 bases between. The CDR3 runs to 13 residues. Looked up from germline, CDR1 is MDHEN and CDR2 is SYDVKM. CDR3 DNA: TGTGCCAGCAGTTCACTAGTGGACGATACGCAGTATTTT. Its protein is CASSSLVDDTQYF. The full variable domain, its missing parts supplied by reference TRBV28 and TRBJ2-3, is DVKVTQSSRYLVKRTGEKVFLECVQDMDHENMFWYRQDPGLGLRLIYFSYDVKMKEKGDIPEGYSVSREKKERFSLILESASTNQTSMYLCASSSLVDDTQYFGPGTRLTVL.

The chain is built from TRBV19 and TRBJ2-1; 11 bases line up with TRBD2. The CDR3 totals 17 residues. CDR1 LNHDA and CDR2 SQIVND come from the germline V gene (reference sequence). Germline trimming cut 3 bases from V and 7 bases from J; bases unmatched to any gene: 11. The CDR3, as DNA: TGTGCCAGTAGTATGGGCCGCTATAGCGGGAGGGAGAATGAGCAGTTCTTC. Translation: CASSMGRYSGRENEQFF.

The rearrangement links TRBV15 to TRBJ1-1; the D is unclear. Germline lookup yields CDR1 LNHNV and CDR2 YYDKDF (reference sequence). Trimming removed 0 bases from V and 5 bases from J, with 4 bases in between. The CDR3 extends over 12 amino acids. CDR3 amino acids: CATSRDQTEAFF. The DNA of the CDR3 is TGTGCCACCAGCAGAGATCAGACTGAAGCTTTCTTT.

The rearrangement joins TRBV28 to TRBJ2-2; D is unresolved. The CDR3 runs 14 residues. The germline gives CDR1 MDHEN, CDR2 SYDVKM. Trimming took 5 bases from V and 2 from J, leaving 9 bases between them. CDR3 sequence (DNA): TGTGCCAGCAGTCTTGGGCCCAACACCGGGGAGCTGTTTTTT. Amino acid sequence: CASSLGPNTGELFF.

A single count supports this clone. The chain carries TRBV6-5 and TRBJ2-1, with 9 nucleotides matching TRBD2. The CDR3 has 15 amino acids. The germline gives CDR1 MNHEY, CDR2 SVGAGI. The J segment lost 5 bases and the V segment lost 2 bases, leaving 4 bases of the junction unmatched. Written as DNA, the CDR3 is TGTGCCAGCAGTTACAAGCTAGCGGGGAACAATGAGCAGTTCTTC. This gives the protein CASSYKLAGNNEQFF.

The chain uses TRBV3-1 (or the pseudogene TRBV3-2) and TRBJ2-1; perhaps TRBD2 as D (5 bases). Germline CDR1 is LGHDT and CDR2 is YNNKEL (reference sequence). This CDR3 spans 12 amino acids. Trimming took 4 bases from V and 9 from J, leaving 10 bases between them. Written as DNA, the CDR3 is TGTGCCAGCAGCCCGGACTTATCTGAGCAGTTCTTC. This codes for CASSPDLSEQFF.

The chain carries TRBV2 and TRBJ2-2; 12 nucleotides align to TRBD1. The V segment lost 7 bases and the J segment 5 bases; nucleotides outside the gene matches: 14. The CDR3 runs 18 residues. In germline, CDR1 is SNHLY, CDR2 FYNNEI. The CDR3 region has the DNA TGTGCCAGCACGGGACAGGGGGCAAGGGGACCCAGGACCGGGGAGCTGTTTTTT. This encodes CASTGQGARGPRTGELFF.

The chain carries TRBV9 and TRBJ2-1; unclear D gene. CDR3 length: 13 residues. V was pared by 0 bases and J by 7 bases, with 8 bases between. Germline V gene lookup returns CDR1 SGDLS and CDR2 YYNGEE. The CDR3 DNA reads as TGTGCCAGCAGCGTAGGCAAGGAGAATGAGCAGTTCTTC. Amino acids: CASSVGKENEQFF.

The chain links TRBV11-2 to TRBJ1-2, with 10 nucleotides matching TRBD1. With V trimmed by 8 bases and J by 6 bases, 18 bases remained unmatched. This CDR3 has 17 residues. Germline CDR1 reads SGHAT; CDR2 reads FQNNGV. The CDR3 here is CASSPRGFTDRGDGYTF. In nucleotides, the CDR3 is TGTGCCAGCTCACCCCGAGGGTTTACGGACAGGGGGGATGGCTACACCTTC.

V gene TRBV5-1 combines with J gene TRBJ2-7; 16 nucleotides line up with TRBD2. In germline, CDR1 is SGHRS, CDR2 YFSETQ. There are 18 residues in the CDR3. Trimming cost V 5 bases and J 2 bases; bases outside gene matches: 10. As DNA, the CDR3 is TGCGCCAGCAGTCAGGGACTAGCGGGAGGGCCGGGGGCCTACGAGCAGTACTTC. This sequence encodes CASSQGLAGGPGAYEQYF.

The rearrangement uses TRBV29-1 and TRBJ2-2, with 9 bases fitting TRBD2. J lost 4 bases, V lost 7 bases, and 7 bases had no gene match. The CDR3 totals 14 residues. Germline lookup yields CDR1 SQVTM and CDR2 ANQGSEA. In DNA, the CDR3 is TGCAGCGGGCGGGAGGGGAGAGGCACCGGGGAGCTGTTTTTT. Protein: CSGREGRGTGELFF.

The chain employs TRBV10-1 and TRBJ2-2, with 8 bases matching TRBD2. J gave up 4 bases and V 6 bases, and 4 bases lay outside the gene matches. The CDR3 totals 14 residues. Germline values: CDR1 WNHNN, CDR2 SYGVQD (reference sequence). The CDR3, as DNA: TGCGCCAGCAGCGGAAGCGGGGGCACCGGGGAGCTGTTTTTT. Its protein is CASSGSGGTGELFF.

The chain employs TRBV7-9 and TRBJ1-1; unclear D gene. This CDR3 region has 12 residues. From germline, CDR1 is SEHNR and CDR2 FQNEAQ (reference sequence). V lost 1 base and J lost 6, with 6 bases in between. The CDR3 loop is CASSLGEAEAFF. The CDR3 nucleotides read TGTGCCAGCAGCTTAGGCGAAGCTGAAGCTTTCTTT.

The chain recombines TRBV19 with TRBJ2-1; perhaps TRBD2 as D (6 bases). Germline-derived CDR1 and CDR2 are LNHDA and SQIVND (reference sequence). Trimming left V 0 bases short and J 8 bases short, with 14 bases between. The length of the CDR3 is 15 residues. CDR3 DNA sequence: TGTGCCAGTAGTATAGATGCGGGGTTATTCGATGAGCAGTTCTTC. Its protein product is CASSIDAGLFDEQFF.

The CDR3 nucleotides read TGTGCCAGCAGCTCCGGGACTCCCAATGAGCAGTTCTTC. Protein product: CASSSGTPNEQFF. V gene TRBV4-2 combines with J gene TRBJ2-1, with D tentatively TRBD2 (6 bases). V lost 5 bases and J 6 bases, leaving 11 bases between the germline ends. The germline V gene has CDR1 LGHNA and CDR2 YNFKEQ. The CDR3 spans 13 residues.